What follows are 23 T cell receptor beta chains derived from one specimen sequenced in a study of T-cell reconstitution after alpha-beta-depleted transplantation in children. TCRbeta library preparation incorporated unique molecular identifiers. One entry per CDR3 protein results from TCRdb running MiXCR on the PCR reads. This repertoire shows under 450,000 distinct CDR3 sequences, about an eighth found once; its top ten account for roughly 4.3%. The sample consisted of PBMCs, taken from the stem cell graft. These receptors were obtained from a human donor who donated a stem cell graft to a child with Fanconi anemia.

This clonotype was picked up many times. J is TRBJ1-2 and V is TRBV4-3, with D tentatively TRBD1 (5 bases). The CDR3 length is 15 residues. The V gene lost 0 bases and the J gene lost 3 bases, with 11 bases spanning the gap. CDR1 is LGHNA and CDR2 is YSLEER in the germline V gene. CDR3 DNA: TGCGCCAGCAGCCAAGAAGAGACAGACGACTATGGCTACACCTTC. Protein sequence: CASSQEETDDYGYTF.

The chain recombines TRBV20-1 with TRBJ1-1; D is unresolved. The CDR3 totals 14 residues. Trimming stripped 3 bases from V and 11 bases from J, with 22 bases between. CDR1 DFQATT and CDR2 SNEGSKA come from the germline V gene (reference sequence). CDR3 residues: CSASYHRGALDAFF. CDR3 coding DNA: TGCAGTGCTAGTTATCATCGAGGCGCCCTTGACGCTTTCTTT.

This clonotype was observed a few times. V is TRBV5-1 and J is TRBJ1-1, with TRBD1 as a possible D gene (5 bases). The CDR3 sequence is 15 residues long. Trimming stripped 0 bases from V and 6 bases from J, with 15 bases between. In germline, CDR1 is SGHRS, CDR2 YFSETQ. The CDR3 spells CASSLAGTAPAEAFF. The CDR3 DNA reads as TGCGCCAGCAGCTTGGCCGGGACCGCACCTGCTGAAGCTTTCTTT.

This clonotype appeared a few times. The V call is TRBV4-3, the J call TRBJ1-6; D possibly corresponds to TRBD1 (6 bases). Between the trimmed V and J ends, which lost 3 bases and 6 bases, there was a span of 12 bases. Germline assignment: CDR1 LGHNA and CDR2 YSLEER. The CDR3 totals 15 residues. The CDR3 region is CASSHDLQGNSPLHF. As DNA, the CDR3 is TGCGCCAGCAGCCATGATTTACAGGGTAATTCACCCCTCCACTTT.

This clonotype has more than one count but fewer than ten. The CDR3 here is CASSLAGRRDNTEAFF. Here the CDR3 DNA reads TGTGCCAGCAGCTTAGCGGGTAGGAGGGACAACACTGAAGCTTTCTTT. The chain is built from TRBV7-9 and TRBJ1-1, with D tentatively TRBD1 (5 bases). The CDR3 totals 16 residues. Deletions cut 0 bases from V and 2 bases from J, with 13 bases between. Germline V gene data show CDR1 as SEHNR and CDR2 as FQNEAQ (reference sequence).

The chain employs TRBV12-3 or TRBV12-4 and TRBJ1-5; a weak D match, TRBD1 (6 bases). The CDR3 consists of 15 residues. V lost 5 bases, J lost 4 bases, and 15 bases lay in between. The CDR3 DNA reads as TGTGCCAGCAGTCCAAACAGGGTTTGGAATCAGCCCCAGCATTTT. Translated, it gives CASSPNRVWNQPQHF.

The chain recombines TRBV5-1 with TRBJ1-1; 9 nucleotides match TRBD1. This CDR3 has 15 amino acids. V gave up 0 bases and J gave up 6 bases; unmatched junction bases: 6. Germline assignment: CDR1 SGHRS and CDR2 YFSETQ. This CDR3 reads CASSLDGQGFAEAFF. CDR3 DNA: TGCGCCAGCAGCTTGGATGGACAGGGGTTCGCTGAAGCTTTCTTT.

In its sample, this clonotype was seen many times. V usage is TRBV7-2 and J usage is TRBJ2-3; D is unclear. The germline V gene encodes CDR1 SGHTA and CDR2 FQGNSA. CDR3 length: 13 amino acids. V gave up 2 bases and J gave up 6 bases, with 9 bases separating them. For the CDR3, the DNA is TGTGCCAGCAGCTTATTCCCGAAGGATACGCAGTATTTT. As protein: CASSLFPKDTQYF.

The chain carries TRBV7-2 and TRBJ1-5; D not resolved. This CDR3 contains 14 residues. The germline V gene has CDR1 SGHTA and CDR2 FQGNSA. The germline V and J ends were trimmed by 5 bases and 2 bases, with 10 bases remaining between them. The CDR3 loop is CASSLRMGNQPQHF. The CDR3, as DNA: TGTGCCAGCAGCCTCAGGATGGGCAATCAGCCCCAGCATTTT.

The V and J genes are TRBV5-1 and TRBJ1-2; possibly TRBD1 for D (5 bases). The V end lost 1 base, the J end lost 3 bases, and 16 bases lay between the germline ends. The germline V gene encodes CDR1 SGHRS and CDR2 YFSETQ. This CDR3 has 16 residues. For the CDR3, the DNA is TGCGCCAGCAGCTTGTTCGGGGGGGTAGGCGACTATGGCTACACCTTC. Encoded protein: CASSLFGGVGDYGYTF.

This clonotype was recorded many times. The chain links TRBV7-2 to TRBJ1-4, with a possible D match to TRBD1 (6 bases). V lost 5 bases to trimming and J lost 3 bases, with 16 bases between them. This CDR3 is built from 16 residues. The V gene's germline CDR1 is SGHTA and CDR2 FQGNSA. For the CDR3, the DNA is TGTGCCAGCAGCCCCCAAAACAGGGCAGCTAATGAAAAACTGTTTTTT. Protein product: CASSPQNRAANEKLFF.

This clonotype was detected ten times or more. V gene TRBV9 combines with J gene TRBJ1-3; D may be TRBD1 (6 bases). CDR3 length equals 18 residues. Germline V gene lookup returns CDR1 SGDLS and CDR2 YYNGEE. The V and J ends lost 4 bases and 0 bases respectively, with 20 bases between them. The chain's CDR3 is CASSLKGHQSLSGNTIYF. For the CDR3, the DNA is TGTGCCAGCAGCCTGAAGGGACACCAAAGCCTCTCTGGAAACACCATATATTTT. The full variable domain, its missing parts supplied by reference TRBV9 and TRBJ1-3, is DSGVTQTPKHLITATGQRVTLRCSPRSGDLSVYWYQQSLDQGLQFLIQYYNGEERAKGNILERFSAQQFPDLHSELNLSSLELGDSALYFCASSLKGHQSLSGNTIYFGEGSWLTVV.

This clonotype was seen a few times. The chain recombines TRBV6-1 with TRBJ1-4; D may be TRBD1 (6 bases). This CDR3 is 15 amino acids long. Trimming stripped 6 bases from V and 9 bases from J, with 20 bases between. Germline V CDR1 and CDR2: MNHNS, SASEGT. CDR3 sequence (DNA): TGTGCCAGCAGCGATACAGGGCAGGGAGGAAAAAAACTGTTTTTT. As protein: CASSDTGQGGKKLFF.

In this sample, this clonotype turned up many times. This CDR3 reads CASSRVVTGAQETQYF. CDR3 nucleotide sequence: TGTGCCAGCAGCCGGGTCGTTACCGGGGCCCAAGAGACCCAGTACTTC. The chain couples TRBV7-8 to TRBJ2-5; D assignment may be TRBD1 or TRBD2 (5 bases each). This CDR3 spans 16 amino acids. The germline V and J ends were trimmed by 5 bases and 1 base, with 17 bases remaining between them. CDR1 and CDR2 (germline): SGHVS, FQNEAQ.

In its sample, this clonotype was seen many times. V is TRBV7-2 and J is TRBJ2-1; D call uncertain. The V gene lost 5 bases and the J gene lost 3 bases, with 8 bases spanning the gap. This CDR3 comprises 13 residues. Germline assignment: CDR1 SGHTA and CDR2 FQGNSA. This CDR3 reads CASSPILYNEQFF. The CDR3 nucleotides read TGTGCCAGCAGCCCAATCCTCTACAATGAGCAGTTCTTC.

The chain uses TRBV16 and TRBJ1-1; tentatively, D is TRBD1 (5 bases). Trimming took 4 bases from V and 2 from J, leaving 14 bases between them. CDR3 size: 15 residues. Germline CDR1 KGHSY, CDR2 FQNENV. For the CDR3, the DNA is TGTGCCAGCAGCCCAGTCGACAGCAGAAACACTGAAGCTTTCTTT. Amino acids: CASSPVDSRNTEAFF. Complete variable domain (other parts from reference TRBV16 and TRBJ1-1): GEEVAQTPKHLVRGEGQKAKLYCAPIKGHSYVFWYQQVLKNEFKFLISFQNENVFDETGMPKERFSAKCLPNSPCSLEIQATKLEDSAVYFCASSPVDSRNTEAFFGQGTRLTVV.

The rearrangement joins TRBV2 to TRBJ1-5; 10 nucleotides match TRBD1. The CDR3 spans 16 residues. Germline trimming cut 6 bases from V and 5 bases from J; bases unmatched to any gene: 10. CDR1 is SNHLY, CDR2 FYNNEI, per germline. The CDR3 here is CASSASGQGPHQPQHF. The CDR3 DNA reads TGTGCCAGCAGCGCTTCGGGACAGGGGCCCCATCAGCCCCAGCATTTT.

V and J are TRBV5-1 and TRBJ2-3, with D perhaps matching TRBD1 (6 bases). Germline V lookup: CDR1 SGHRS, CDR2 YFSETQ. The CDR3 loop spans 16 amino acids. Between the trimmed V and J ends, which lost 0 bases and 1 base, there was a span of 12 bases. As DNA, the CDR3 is TGCGCCAGCAGCTTGGAAGCCCGACAGGGCACAGATACGCAGTATTTT. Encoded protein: CASSLEARQGTDTQYF.

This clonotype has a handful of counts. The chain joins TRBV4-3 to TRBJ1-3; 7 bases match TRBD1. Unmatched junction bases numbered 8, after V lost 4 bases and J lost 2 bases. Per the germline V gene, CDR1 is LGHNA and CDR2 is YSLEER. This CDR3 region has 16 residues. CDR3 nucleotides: TGCGCCAGCAGCCGACTTACAGGGGACGCTGGAAACACCATATATTTT. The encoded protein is CASSRLTGDAGNTIYF.

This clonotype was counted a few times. The DNA for the CDR3 is TGTGCCAGCAGCGAAAGTAACAATGAGCAGTTCTTC. Protein: CASSESNNEQFF. J is TRBJ2-1 and V is TRBV7-8; D gene uncertain. Germline V gene lookup returns CDR1 SGHVS and CDR2 FQNEAQ. The length of the CDR3 is 12 residues. V lost 5 bases and J lost 5, with 7 bases in between.

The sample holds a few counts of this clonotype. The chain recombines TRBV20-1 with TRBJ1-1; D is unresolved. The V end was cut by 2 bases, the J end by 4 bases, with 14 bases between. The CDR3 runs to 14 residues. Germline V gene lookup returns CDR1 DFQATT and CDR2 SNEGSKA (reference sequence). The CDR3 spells CSARMRDWITEAFF. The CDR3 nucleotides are TGCAGTGCTAGAATGAGGGATTGGATCACTGAAGCTTTCTTT.

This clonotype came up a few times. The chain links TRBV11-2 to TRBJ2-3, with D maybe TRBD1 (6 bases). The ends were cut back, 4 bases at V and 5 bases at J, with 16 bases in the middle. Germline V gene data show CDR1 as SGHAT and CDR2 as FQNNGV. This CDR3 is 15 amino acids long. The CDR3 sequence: CASSSRQAVGDTQYF. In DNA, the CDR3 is TGTGCCAGCAGCTCCCGACAGGCCGTAGGAGATACGCAGTATTTT.

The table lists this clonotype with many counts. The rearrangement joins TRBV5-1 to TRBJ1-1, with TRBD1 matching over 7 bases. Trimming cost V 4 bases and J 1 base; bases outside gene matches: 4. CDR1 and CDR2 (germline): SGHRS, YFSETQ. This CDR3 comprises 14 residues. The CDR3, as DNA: TGCGCCAGCAGCCCTTGGACAGGGAACACTGAAGCTTTCTTT. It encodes CASSPWTGNTEAFF.